The present entry profiles one T cell receptor beta chain with its context. The PCR used 60 Vbeta and 13 Jbeta primers. Profiled with immunoSEQ multiplex PCR; TCRdb holds only in-frame clones, not every one. This sample's table has more than 65,000 clones. This record belongs to a study of cytomegalovirus exposure and HLA in healthy donors. This CDR3 has 14 residues. CDR1 SNHLY and CDR2 FYNNEI come from the germline V gene. Trimming stripped 4 bases from V and 5 bases from J, with 12 bases between. The sequenced sample consisted of PBMCs. The sequence was obtained from a man aged 40-49 years in good health and CMV-seronegative. J is TRBJ1-5 and V is TRBV2; maybe TRBD1 (5 bases). The chain's CDR3 is CASSVRGGDQPQHF. CDR3 coding DNA: TGTGCCAGCAGTGTTAGGGGAGGCGATCAGCCCCAGCATTTT.